This is a list of T cell receptor beta chains from one sample in a study of response to subunit inactivated influenza vaccine. TCRdb passed the RT-PCR reads through MiXCR, listing each CDR3 protein once. Of 550,000 to 600,000 distinct CDR3 sequences listed, 12% are singletons. The sequencing here drew on PBMCs from blood, taken on the day of vaccination. All receptors derive from a man in his fifties or sixties who received an inactivated influenza vaccine. The CDR3 runs from the conserved cysteine through the conserved F or W. The order of the fields is J gene, D gene, clone size, V gene, CDR3 protein, CDR3 DNA. D genes are given only for firm matches. Expanded clones get a size class; other rows say once, few or many, or leave the size out.

TRBJ2-5 TRBD2 few TRBV25-1 CASSDIAGVGETQYF TGTGCCAGCAGTGACATAGCGGGAGTGGGAGAGACCCAGTACTTC
TRBJ2-3 TRBD2 - TRBV19 CASSLTSGRAQRALTQYF TGTGCCAGTTCCCTTACTAGCGGGAGGGCCCAGAGGGCCCTTACGCAGTATTTT
TRBJ1-2 TRBD1 many TRBV10-3 CATAGGLSYGYTF TGTGCCACTGCAGGGGGTCTTAGCTATGGCTACACCTTC
TRBJ1-6 - few TRBV5-1 CASSLTGSGSPLHF TGCGCCAGCAGCTTAACAGGGTCTGGTTCACCCCTCCACTTT
TRBJ2-7 TRBD2 few TRBV30 CAWSPLSGGFYEQYF TGTGCCTGGAGTCCCCTGTCGGGAGGGTTCTACGAGCAGTACTTC
TRBJ2-1 - - TRBV12-3/TRBV12-4 CASSLATIGGIEQFF TGTGCCAGCAGTTTAGCGACGATTGGCGGGATAGAGCAGTTCTTC
TRBJ2-5 TRBD1 - TRBV7-2 CASSPGTATETQYF TGTGCCAGCAGCCCTGGGACAGCCACCGAGACCCAGTACTTC
TRBJ2-1 TRBD2 - TRBV11-1 CASSFYGTSGRNPYNEQFF TGTGCCAGCAGCTTTTACGGGACTAGCGGGAGGAACCCCTACAATGAGCAGTTCTTC
TRBJ1-1 TRBD1 many TRBV5-1 CASSSGQGMNTEAFF TGCGCCAGCAGCTCGGGACAGGGCATGAACACTGAAGCTTTCTTT
TRBJ2-5 TRBD1 - TRBV7-9 CASSRTGGGRETQYF TGTGCCAGCAGTCGGACAGGGGGCGGGAGAGAGACCCAGTACTTC
TRBJ2-2 - few TRBV20-1 CSATPPGVAGELFF TGCAGTGCCACTCCTCCAGGGGTGGCCGGGGAGCTGTTTTTT
TRBJ2-1 - - TRBV15 CATSKSGMGLNEQFF TGTGCCACCAGCAAGTCAGGGATGGGGTTGAATGAGCAGTTCTTC
TRBJ2-3 TRBD2 many TRBV11-1 CASEASGRPRSSTDTQYF TGTGCCAGCGAGGCGAGCGGGAGGCCGCGATCTAGCACAGATACGCAGTATTTT
TRBJ2-1 - many TRBV20-1 CSARGQLREQFF TGCAGTGCAAGGGGACAATTGAGGGAGCAGTTCTTC
TRBJ2-1 TRBD2 once TRBV6-2/TRBV6-3 CASSYDGGRAAYNEQFF TGTGCCAGCAGTTACGATGGCGGGAGGGCCGCCTACAATGAGCAGTTCTTC
TRBJ2-7 - - TRBV14 CASSQARGLEQYF TGTGCCAGCAGCCAAGCGCGAGGTCTCGAGCAGTACTTC
TRBJ1-2 TRBD1 few TRBV6-2/TRBV6-3 CASSYSDRVYGYTF TGTGCCAGCAGTTACTCCGACAGGGTTTATGGCTACACCTTC